Listed below are T cell receptor beta chains from one sample, sequenced in a study of blood T cell repertoires in COVID-19. The table came from immunoSEQ multiplex PCR; TCRdb's copy has only in-frame clones and leaves some out. The table includes tens of thousands of clones, 65% to 90% detected once. The sample taken for sequencing was peripheral blood. The origin of the receptors is a woman in her sixties or seventies with acute or convalescent COVID-19. The CDR3 runs from the conserved cysteine through the conserved F or W. A D gene is named only where the DNA matches it firmly. Some rows have no size entry. The others give once, few or many, or a class for an expanded clone.

TRBV7-9	TRBJ1-1	.	.	TGTGCCAGCAGCATATCCACAGGCTACGCTTTCTTT	CASSISTGYAFF
TRBV9	TRBJ1-1	few	.	TGTGCCAGCAGCGTAGTGGGGAGCGGGAACACTGAAGCTTTCTTT	CASSVVGSGNTEAFF
TRBV5-4	TRBJ1-6	.	.	TGTGCCAGCAGCTTGGCAGGCGGAGGAGGCTCACCCCTCCACTTT	CASSLAGGGGSPLHF
TRBV7-3	TRBJ1-1	.	.	TGTGCCAGCAGCTTAACGTGGGGAGGAGAGAACACTGAAGCTTTCTTT	CASSLTWGGENTEAFF
TRBV3-1/TRBV3-2	TRBJ1-3	few	.	TGTGCCAGCAGCCAAGACGTTGGGCTATTCTCTGGAAACACCATATATTTT	CASSQDVGLFSGNTIYF
TRBV5-4	TRBJ2-5	.	TRBD2	TGTGCCAGCAGCCCGAATGCGGGGGGCCCGTACCAAGAGACCCAGTACTTC	CASSPNAGGPYQETQYF
TRBV10-3	TRBJ1-1	.	TRBD1	TGTGCCATCAGTGAGTCCCAGGGGGCGTGGAACACTGAAGCTTTCTTT	CAISESQGAWNTEAFF
TRBV29-1	TRBJ1-1	.	.	TGCAGCGTCGAACCTACAGGGCTCGGAACTGAAGCTTTCTTT	CSVEPTGLGTEAFF
TRBV6-1	TRBJ2-7	.	.	TGTGCCAGCAGTGAAGTCGGGGTGGGATACGAGCAGTACTTC	CASSEVGVGYEQYF
TRBV5-1	TRBJ1-2	.	TRBD1	TGCGCCAGCAGCTTGACAGGGGGAGAGGGCTACACCTTC	CASSLTGGEGYTF
TRBV5-6	TRBJ1-2	.	.	TGTGCCAGCAGCTTGAGGGGAAGCTATGGCTACACCTTC	CASSLRGSYGYTF
TRBV24-1	TRBJ1-5	few	.	TGTGCCACCAGTGGACAGGGCAATCAGCCCCAGCATTTT	CATSGQGNQPQHF
TRBV7-9	TRBJ2-5	.	TRBD2	TGTGCCAGCAGCTCGTTAGCGGGGGTGGAGACCCAGTACTTC	CASSSLAGVETQYF
TRBV2	TRBJ1-5	.	.	TGTGCCAGTGCAGGGGCTTTTCATCAGCCCCAGCATTTT	CASAGAFHQPQHF
TRBV14	TRBJ2-5	once	TRBD1	TGTGCCAGTTCGGGACAGGGAGTAGAGACCCAGTACTTC	CASSGQGVETQYF
TRBV7-2	TRBJ2-7	.	.	TGTGCCAGCAGCTCCTGGACTCCCCCTCGCGAGCAGTACTTC	CASSSWTPPREQYF
TRBV11-3	TRBJ2-3	.	.	TGTGCCAGCAGCTTAGGCGGGACCGGCACAGATACGCAGTATTTT	CASSLGGTGTDTQYF
TRBV20-1	TRBJ2-1	.	.	TGCAGTGCTAGCCCCCAGGGGCCCGGGTTCTTC	CSASPQGPGFF
TRBV7-6	TRBJ1-1	.	.	TGTGCCAGCAGCTTAGCAGGGGGTAGCACTGAAGCTTTCTTT	CASSLAGGSTEAFF
TRBV5-1	TRBJ2-3	.	.	TGCGCCAGCAGCTTGGACCAGGGCACAGATACGCAGTATTTT	CASSLDQGTDTQYF
TRBV5-4	TRBJ2-7	.	.	TGTGCCAGCAGCCCTCCATCGGTTGCCCTCGGCGAGCAGTACTTC	CASSPPSVALGEQYF
TRBV27	TRBJ2-1	.	TRBD1	TGTGCCAGCAGTCCTAAGACAGGGGTTCTCTCCTACAATGAGCAGTTCTTC	CASSPKTGVLSYNEQFF
TRBV3-1/TRBV3-2	TRBJ2-7	.	TRBD2	TGTGCCAGCAGCTCCTCAGCGGGGGGGCAGTACGAGCAGTACTTC	CASSSSAGGQYEQYF
TRBV12-3/TRBV12-4	TRBJ1-3	.	.	TGTGCCAGCAGTGGGGCCGGAATATATTTT	CASSGAGIYF
TRBV5-1	TRBJ1-2	.	.	TGCGCCAGCAGCTTAACCCCAGGGGACTATGGCTACACCTTC	CASSLTPGDYGYTF
TRBV3-1/TRBV3-2	TRBJ1-4	.	.	TGTGCCAGCAGCCCTCCGCGGGGAACTAATGAAAAACTGTTTTTT	CASSPPRGTNEKLFF
TRBV5-1	TRBJ1-1	.	.	TGCGCCAGCAGCTTGAGCACGCCTGGGGGGATGAACACTGAAGCTTTCTTT	CASSLSTPGGMNTEAFF
TRBV5-1	TRBJ1-4	.	.	TGCGCCAGCAGCTTGGGGCCGGGAGAAAAACTGTTTTTT	CASSLGPGEKLFF
TRBV29-1	TRBJ1-2	once	TRBD1	TGCAGCGTTGAAAGGGGACAGTATAACTATGGCTACACCTTC	CSVERGQYNYGYTF
TRBV11-3	TRBJ2-7	.	TRBD1	TGTGCCAGCAGCCCCGACAGGGTTACCTACGAGCAGTACTTC	CASSPDRVTYEQYF
TRBV19	TRBJ1-2	.	TRBD1	TGTGCCAGTAGTATAGTCGGGACAGGGCCATCCTATGGCTACACCTTC	CASSIVGTGPSYGYTF
TRBV15	TRBJ1-4	.	.	TGTGCCACCAGCAGAGATCTCGGGGCCCTACAGGGTACGAATGAAAAACTGTTTTTT	CATSRDLGALQGTNEKLFF
TRBV5-1	TRBJ1-1	.	.	TGCGCCAGCAGCTTGGGCAGGAACACTGAAGCTTTCTTT	CASSLGRNTEAFF
TRBV15	TRBJ1-2	.	TRBD1	TGTGCCACCAGCAGACAACTGGGACAGGGGGCGCCCTATGGCTACACCTTC	CATSRQLGQGAPYGYTF
TRBV7-9	TRBJ2-7	.	TRBD1	TGTGCCAGCAGCTTAGCTAGAGGGGGCCTGTTAAACGAGCAGTACTTC	CASSLARGGLLNEQYF
TRBV6-2/TRBV6-3	TRBJ2-4	.	TRBD2	TGTGCCAGCAGCCCGACTAGCGGGGGGACCAAAAACATTCAGTACTTC	CASSPTSGGTKNIQYF
TRBV9	TRBJ2-2	.	TRBD1	TGTGCCAGCAGCAAGGGACAGGGGAACACCGGGGAGCTGTTTTTT	CASSKGQGNTGELFF
TRBV6-5	TRBJ2-7	.	.	TGTGCCAGCAGTTATGCAGGGGTGGACGAGCAGTACTTC	CASSYAGVDEQYF
TRBV5-5	TRBJ1-3	.	.	TGTGCCAGCAGCTTGTTAGGCGGGACCCCAGGAAAGTCCATATATTTT	CASSLLGGTPGKSIYF
TRBV5-4	TRBJ1-1	.	.	TGTGCCAGCAGCTTGGCCGCCAAACAGAGGGCGACTGAAGCTTTCTTT	CASSLAAKQRATEAFF